This T cell receptor (beta chain) was captured by sequencing in a study of human T cells and chemical hapten exposure. The time point here: patch test 1, 2 weeks after DPC sensitization. Treatment in this sample: therapeutic diphenylcyclopropenone sensitization with weekly scalp DPC. Someone pulled total RNA out of unfractionated whole blood. Study results and caveats: High-frequency TCRs, those above 1 in 1000, stayed the same after DPC sensitization.

CDR1 and CDR2 from the germline V gene are ENHRY and SYGVKD. Trimming took 6 bases from V and 8 from J, leaving 12 bases between them. The CDR3 spans 12 residues. A remark on this clonotype: The antigen remains undetermined.

Unique molecular identifiers were affixed to discrete cDNA molecules within the library. TCRdb redid the calling of the RACE reads with MiXCR, one entry per CDR3 protein. This table holds around 380,000 distinct CDR3 sequences, around 5% found once. The TCR was taken from a woman between 45 and 65 years old with alopecia areata. Some clones in this sample may be carry-over from other donors' samples. The specimen was whole blood, collected in connection with sensitization to the hapten diphenylcyclopropenone (DPC). The rearrangement uses TRBV10-3 and TRBJ2-3; D could derive from TRBD1 or TRBD2 (5 bases each). Here the CDR3 reads CAISDGGGTQYF. In DNA, the CDR3 is TGTGCCATCAGCGATGGGGGTGGTACGCAGTATTTT.